The rows below give T cell receptor beta chains drawn from one sample of a study of post-analysis software for immune sequencing data. TCRdb recomputed calls from the PCR reads with MiXCR, one row per CDR3 protein. The table has hundreds of thousands of distinct CDR3 sequences, about 44% seen once; the top ten hold 1.5% to 2%. Source material: blood. Source of these receptors: a girl aged 10 to 17 with multiple sclerosis. The CDR3 runs from the conserved cysteine through the conserved F or W. Each record gives: V gene, J gene, clone size, D gene, CDR3 length, CDR3 protein, CDR3 DNA. D genes are given only for firm matches. Rows may omit the clone size; those that give it use once, few, many or a size class.

>TRBV6-5|TRBJ2-7|NA|TRBD2|17
CASSYSISGVTQDTQYF
TGTGCCAGCAGTTACTCTATTAGCGGGGTCACCCAAGATACCCAGTACTTC
>TRBV7-3|TRBJ1-4|NA|NA|21
CASSSHQSRDRLTGANEKLFF
TGTGCCAGCAGCTCGCATCAGAGCCGGGACCGATTGACGGGGGCTAATGAAAAACTGTTTTTT
>TRBV7-9|TRBJ2-6|NA|NA|17
CASSLGMGVSGANVLTF
TGTGCCAGCAGCTTAGGTATGGGGGTGTCTGGGGCCAACGTCCTGACTTTC
>TRBV5-1|TRBJ2-5|NA|NA|14
CASSFDRSGETQYF
TGCGCCAGCAGCTTTGACAGGTCCGGGGAGACCCAGTACTTC
>TRBV5-1|TRBJ1-5|few|TRBD1|18
CASSLKSDRGRGNQPQHF
TGCGCCAGCAGCTTGAAATCGGACAGGGGGCGCGGCAATCAGCCCCAGCATTTT
>TRBV6-5|TRBJ2-7|few|NA|13
CASTHRSGLEQYF
TGTGCCAGCACCCACCGGTCAGGGCTCGAGCAGTACTTC
>TRBV12-3/TRBV12-4|TRBJ2-2|NA|TRBD2|19
CASTPLMQAGGLNTGELFF
TGTGCCAGCACCCCTTTAATGCAAGCGGGGGGGTTGAACACCGGGGAGCTGTTTTTT
>TRBV2|TRBJ2-1|NA|NA|13
CASRTSARDEQFF
TGTGCCAGCAGGACTTCGGCAAGGGATGAGCAGTTCTTC
>TRBV24-1|TRBJ2-5|NA|NA|15
CATSDSRAPTETQYF
TGTGCCACCAGTGATTCGCGGGCCCCAACAGAGACCCAGTACTTC
>TRBV7-3|TRBJ2-7|few|NA|14
CASSLVPGRDEQYF
TGTGCCAGCAGCTTAGTACCAGGCCGCGACGAGCAGTACTTC
>TRBV10-3|TRBJ2-7|few|TRBD2|15
CAISRRAGVSYEQYF
TGTGCCATCAGTAGGAGAGCGGGGGTGTCCTACGAGCAGTACTTC
>TRBV7-2|TRBJ2-7|NA|TRBD1|14
CASSSNAGGGEQYF
TGTGCCAGCAGCTCTAACGCAGGGGGCGGCGAGCAGTACTTC
>TRBV10-3|TRBJ2-4|NA|TRBD1|17
CAISESGPGGAKNIQYF
TGTGCCATCAGTGAGTCTGGGCCAGGGGGTGCCAAAAACATTCAGTACTTC
>TRBV27|TRBJ2-7|NA|NA|12
CATSGDSYEQYF
TGTGCCACGTCTGGGGACTCCTACGAGCAGTACTTC
>TRBV5-5|TRBJ2-5|NA|NA|14
CASSLIASQETQYF
TGTGCCAGCAGCTTAATCGCCTCTCAAGAGACCCAGTACTTC
>TRBV28|TRBJ2-1|NA|TRBD1|15
CASSRVRGRYNEQFF
TGTGCCAGCAGTCGGGTCAGGGGGCGGTACAATGAGCAGTTCTTC
>TRBV11-1|TRBJ1-1|once|NA|15
CASSLATEGDTEAFF
TGTGCCAGCAGCTTAGCGACAGAGGGGGACACTGAAGCTTTCTTT
>TRBV7-9|TRBJ2-7|many|NA|14
CASSLGGGVYEQYF
TGTGCCAGCAGCTTAGGAGGGGGAGTCTACGAGCAGTACTTC
>TRBV5-1|TRBJ2-3|NA|NA|15
CASSFMGFSTDTQYF
TGCGCCAGCAGCTTTATGGGTTTTAGCACAGATACGCAGTATTTT
>TRBV4-1|TRBJ2-7|NA|NA|14
CASSQEGGAGEQYF
TGCGCCAGCAGCCAAGAAGGGGGGGCGGGCGAGCAGTACTTC
>TRBV20-1|TRBJ2-7|NA|TRBD1|12
CSATEDRNEQYF
TGCAGTGCTACCGAGGACAGGAACGAGCAGTACTTC
>TRBV5-6|TRBJ1-2|NA|TRBD1|13
CASSQTGGGGYTF
TGTGCCAGCAGCCAGACAGGGGGCGGTGGCTACACCTTC
>TRBV10-2|TRBJ1-4|NA|TRBD1|15
CASRQGLATNEKLFF
TGCGCCAGCAGACAGGGGCTTGCAACTAATGAAAAACTGTTTTTT
>TRBV5-1|TRBJ2-6|NA|NA|18
CASSITRQESSGANVLTF
TGCGCCAGCAGCATAACGAGACAGGAGTCCTCTGGGGCCAACGTCCTGACTTTC
>TRBV5-6|TRBJ2-4|few|TRBD1|11
CASSVGQIQYF
TGTGCCAGCAGCGTGGGACAGATTCAGTACTTC
>TRBV3-1|TRBJ1-1|NA|NA|14
CASSCWVLNTEAFF
TGTGCCAGCAGCTGCTGGGTTCTGAACACTGAAGCTTTCTTT
>TRBV29-1|TRBJ2-7|NA|NA|12
CSVATNLYEQYF
TGCAGCGTCGCCACAAACCTCTACGAGCAGTACTTC
>TRBV14|TRBJ1-6|NA|NA|10
CASSPAPLHF
TGTGCCAGCAGCCCGGCACCCCTCCACTTT
>TRBV5-1|TRBJ1-2|NA|TRBD1|15
CASSLATGVDYGYTF
TGCGCCAGCAGCTTGGCCACAGGGGTCGACTATGGCTACACCTTC
>TRBV7-2|TRBJ2-7|NA|NA|13
CASIPASDYEQYF
TGTGCCAGCATCCCGGCTAGTGACTACGAGCAGTACTTC
>TRBV20-1|TRBJ2-5|few|NA|11
CSAREEGEQYF
TGCAGTGCTAGAGAAGAGGGGGAGCAGTACTTC
>TRBV6-5|TRBJ2-1|few|TRBD2|15
CASKAGGVSYNEQFF
TGTGCCAGCAAGGCGGGAGGGGTCTCCTACAATGAGCAGTTCTTC
>TRBV20-1|TRBJ1-4|NA|NA|14
CSARSGLANEKLFF
TGCAGTGCTAGAAGTGGGTTGGCTAATGAAAAACTGTTTTTT
>TRBV10-3|TRBJ2-5|few|NA|14
CAISETVDRETQYF
TGTGCCATCAGTGAGACCGTTGACAGGGAGACCCAGTACTTC
>TRBV28|TRBJ2-3|NA|NA|14
CASSGASGTDTQYF
TGTGCCAGCAGTGGGGCTAGCGGCACAGATACGCAGTATTTT